What follows are 13 T cell receptor beta chains derived from one specimen sequenced in a study of T cells in Graves' hyperthyroidism and ophthalmopathy. RNA transcripts yielded amplified TCR beta CDR3 regions. The HTBI primer set was used in a first-round RT-PCR of the TCR CDR3. TCRdb reprocessed the multiplex PCR reads via MiXCR and lists one record per CDR3 protein. The sample includes about 250,000 distinct CDR3 sequences, around 24% seen only once; the top ten take 30% to 40%. Sequencing used blood. The receptors were sampled from a woman aged 40 to 50 with Graves' ophthalmopathy.

The chain recombines TRBV27 with TRBJ1-5; 7 positions match TRBD1. The CDR3 spans 15 residues. With 4 bases clipped from V and 3 bases from J, the junction kept 6 bases outside the gene matches. Germline V lookup: CDR1 MNHEY, CDR2 SMNVEV (reference sequence). The CDR3 sequence: CASSYTGELNQPQHF. The CDR3 DNA reads as TGTGCCAGCAGTTACACAGGGGAACTCAATCAGCCCCAGCATTTT.

This clonotype was seen many times. The chain couples TRBV4-2 to TRBJ1-2; D is ambiguous. CDR3 length equals 14 residues. V shed 4 bases and J shed 4 bases, with 13 bases lying between them. The germline V gene has CDR1 LGHNA and CDR2 YNFKEQ. DNA for the CDR3: TGTGCCAGCAGCCCTCTAACAGAGACCTATGGCTACACCTTC. Translation gives CASSPLTETYGYTF.

At least ten counts were recorded for this clonotype. V gene TRBV28 combines with J gene TRBJ1-5; unclear D gene. The CDR3 runs to 15 residues. Trimming took 3 bases from V and 3 from J, leaving 12 bases between them. Germline CDR1 is MDHEN and CDR2 is SYDVKM. CDR3 loop: CASSLGRYDNQPQHF. The CDR3 DNA reads TGTGCCAGCAGTTTGGGCCGGTATGACAATCAGCCCCAGCATTTT.

This clonotype came up many times. This chain uses TRBV3-1 with TRBJ2-4; D gene unclear. With 0 bases removed from V and 2 bases from J, the gap between germline ends came to 11 bases. The CDR3 is 16 residues long. Germline CDR1 reads LGHDT; CDR2 reads YNNKEL (reference sequence). The CDR3 DNA is TGTGCCAGCAGCCAAGAATCGGGTTTGTCCAAAAACATTCAGTACTTC. It is translated as CASSQESGLSKNIQYF.

This sequence joins TRBV15 and TRBJ1-5; no clear D. The V gene lost 0 bases and the J gene lost 4 bases, with 13 bases spanning the gap. Germline-derived CDR1 and CDR2 are LNHNV and YYDKDF (reference sequence). This CDR3 comprises 16 residues. CDR3 bases: TGTGCCACCAGCAGAGATTTTTTAGGAAAGAATCAGCCCCAGCATTTT. Protein product: CATSRDFLGKNQPQHF.

This clonotype occurred many times. The chain uses TRBV10-3 and TRBJ2-7; no firm D call. Trimming cost V 3 bases and J 0 bases, with 3 bases left between them. This CDR3 is 12 amino acids long. Per the germline V gene, CDR1 is ENHRY and CDR2 is SYGVKD. DNA of the CDR3: TGTGCCATCAGTGATAGCTCCTACGAGCAGTACTTC. Translation gives CAISDSSYEQYF.

This clonotype occurred many times. CDR3 amino acids: CASSKLKAPQGLNTEAFF. The CDR3, as DNA: TGTGCCAGCAGCAAACTGAAAGCGCCGCAGGGGCTGAACACTGAAGCTTTCTTT. V usage is TRBV6-4 and J usage is TRBJ1-1; D perhaps matches TRBD1 (6 bases). Per germline, CDR1 MRHNA and CDR2 SNTAGT. V gave up 6 bases and J gave up 0 bases, with 23 bases separating them. This CDR3 has 18 residues.

This clonotype occurred a few times. The chain is built from TRBV11-2 and TRBJ2-7; D perhaps matches TRBD2 (5 bases). In germline, CDR1 is SGHAT, CDR2 FQNNGV. The CDR3 covers 14 residues. V shed 4 bases and J shed 6 bases, with 16 bases lying between them. This chain's CDR3 is CASSSRSEAGEQYF. The CDR3 DNA reads as TGTGCCAGCAGCTCGCGTAGCGAGGCGGGCGAGCAGTACTTC.

This clonotype was observed many times. The chain recombines TRBV7-2 with TRBJ2-7, with D unresolved. CDR3 length equals 13 residues. Germline loops: CDR1 SGHTA, CDR2 FQGNSA. Trimming took off 4 bases at V and 3 bases at J, with 10 bases between the two ends. The chain's CDR3 is CASSSDPGYEQYF. DNA of the CDR3: TGTGCCAGCAGCTCAGACCCGGGCTACGAGCAGTACTTC.

The V gene is TRBV12-3 or TRBV12-4, the J gene TRBJ1-1; no clear D. Between the trimmed V and J ends, which lost 3 bases and 4 bases, there was a span of 12 bases. CDR3 length equals 14 residues. In nucleotides, the CDR3 is TGTGCCAGCAGTTTCGAGGTCTGGGGCACTGAAGCTTTCTTT. Translated, it gives CASSFEVWGTEAFF.

In this sample, this clonotype turned up a few times. The rearrangement links TRBV4-1 to TRBJ2-7; either TRBD1 or TRBD2 may fit D (6 bases each). With 0 bases removed from V and 4 bases from J, the gap between germline ends came to 16 bases. The CDR3 is made up of 16 amino acids. Germline V gene data show CDR1 as MGHRA and CDR2 as YSYEKL. CDR3 bases: TGCGCCAGCAGCCAAGAAAGGGCGCAGGGGAGGTACGAGCAGTACTTC. Translating gives CASSQERAQGRYEQYF.

This clonotype appeared many times. The chain uses TRBV30 and TRBJ1-2; no definite D call. V was shortened by 0 bases and J by 0 bases, with 11 bases between the two germline ends. This CDR3 spans 15 amino acids. CDR1 is GTSNPN, CDR2 SVGIG, per germline (reference sequence). The CDR3 coding sequence is TGTGCCTGGAGTGTAGGAGGGCCGTCTAACTATGGCTACACCTTC. It is translated as CAWSVGGPSNYGYTF.

V usage is TRBV3-1 and J usage is TRBJ2-2; 10 bases are shared with TRBD2. The CDR3 runs 17 residues. In germline, CDR1 is LGHDT, CDR2 YNNKEL (reference sequence). Unmatched junction bases numbered 7, after V lost 0 bases and J lost 6 bases. CDR3 region: CASSQDALAGVAGELFF. The CDR3 coding sequence is TGTGCCAGCAGCCAAGATGCTCTAGCGGGAGTGGCCGGGGAGCTGTTTTTT.